This T cell receptor (beta chain) is drawn from a study of blood T cells in healthy people across ages. About the research overall: Template switching captured about one barcoded beta molecule per two T cells.

With respect to this clonotype: Its target is not known.

A second PCR of 7 to 11 cycles used a sample-barcoded 5' primer and a J-beta primer mix. TCRdb re-called the 5' RACE reads through MiXCR, storing one row per CDR3 protein. This sample yields around 1,800,000 distinct CDR3 sequences, of which about 39% are seen a single time; roughly 23% belongs to the top ten. General observations from the study: Versus aged donors, long-lived donors had higher diversity and more naive CD4+ cells. Significant beta diversity loss was already apparent by age approximately 38, declining roughly linearly.

Sequencing was carried out using blood. This receptor was obtained from a human donor in good health.

In nucleotides, the CDR3 is TGTGCCAGCAGTTTAGTTCCTACCCCAGATACGCAGTATTTT. It encodes CASSLVPTPDTQYF. The chain has TRBV12-3 or TRBV12-4 and TRBJ2-3; D gene unclear. The V gene lost 1 base and the J gene lost 4 bases, with 9 bases spanning the gap. The CDR3 totals 14 residues.